Listed below are T cell receptor beta chains from one sample, sequenced in a study of blood T cell repertoires in COVID-19. Profiling relied on immunoSEQ multiplex PCR, and the TCRdb table lists in-frame clones only, not all of them. Found here are approximately 20,000 clones, 65% to 85% of them singletons; the top ten hold about 6%. Sample: peripheral blood. The receptors derive from a human donor in a cohort sampled during active COVID-19. The CDR3 runs from the conserved cysteine through the conserved F or W. The D gene is left open where the match is weak. A row's size may be missing; if present it is once, few, many or a size class.

d_gene: .
j_gene: TRBJ2-3
v_gene: TRBV6-2/TRBV6-3
abundance: once
CDR3aa: CASSPGLSYTDTQYF
CDR3nt: TGTGCCAGCAGCCCAGGACTCTCTTACACAGATACGCAGTATTTT

d_gene: TRBD2
j_gene: TRBJ2-7
v_gene: TRBV4-3
abundance: few
CDR3aa: CASSQSSSGATYEQYF
CDR3nt: TGCGCCAGCAGCCAATCCTCTAGCGGGGCGACCTACGAGCAGTACTTC

d_gene: .
j_gene: TRBJ2-7
v_gene: TRBV5-1
abundance: .
CDR3aa: CASSLGPSEQYF
CDR3nt: TGCGCCAGCAGCTTGGGCCCTAGCGAGCAGTACTTC

d_gene: .
j_gene: TRBJ1-5
v_gene: TRBV6-5
abundance: .
CDR3aa: CASSLPGVNQPQHF
CDR3nt: TGTGCCAGCAGTTTGCCAGGGGTTAATCAGCCCCAGCATTTT

d_gene: TRBD1
j_gene: TRBJ2-5
v_gene: TRBV5-1
abundance: .
CDR3aa: CASSFHRDREDETQYF
CDR3nt: TGCGCCAGCAGCTTTCATCGGGACAGGGAAGATGAGACCCAGTACTTC

d_gene: TRBD2
j_gene: TRBJ2-5
v_gene: TRBV7-6
abundance: .
CDR3aa: CASSIGLAGGWETQYF
CDR3nt: TGTGCCAGCAGCATAGGACTAGCGGGAGGTTGGGAGACCCAGTACTTC

d_gene: TRBD1
j_gene: TRBJ1-6
v_gene: TRBV30
abundance: large
CDR3aa: CAWTGTGENSPLHF
CDR3nt: TGTGCCTGGACCGGGACAGGGGAGAATTCACCCCTCCACTTT

d_gene: .
j_gene: TRBJ2-3
v_gene: TRBV2
abundance: few
CDR3aa: CASSEAGGGDTQYF
CDR3nt: TGTGCCAGCAGTGAAGCGGGAGGAGGAGATACGCAGTATTTT

d_gene: .
j_gene: TRBJ1-5
v_gene: TRBV19
abundance: .
CDR3aa: CASSEGRDQPQHF
CDR3nt: TGTGCCAGTAGTGAGGGTCGGGATCAGCCCCAGCATTTT

d_gene: TRBD2
j_gene: TRBJ2-3
v_gene: TRBV6-5
abundance: .
CDR3aa: CASSYLLASSTDTQYF
CDR3nt: TGTGCCAGCAGTTACCTACTAGCGAGTAGCACAGATACGCAGTATTTT

d_gene: .
j_gene: TRBJ1-1
v_gene: TRBV28
abundance: .
CDR3aa: CASSTPRTVNTEAFF
CDR3nt: TGTGCCAGCAGTACCCCCCGGACAGTGAACACTGAAGCTTTCTTT

d_gene: TRBD1
j_gene: TRBJ2-2
v_gene: TRBV25-1
abundance: .
CDR3aa: CASSEQGDTGELFF
CDR3nt: TGTGCCAGCAGTGAACAGGGGGACACCGGGGAGCTGTTTTTT

d_gene: TRBD1
j_gene: TRBJ2-5
v_gene: TRBV12-3/TRBV12-4
abundance: .
CDR3aa: CASSLTGAETQYF
CDR3nt: TGTGCCAGCAGCCTGACAGGGGCAGAGACCCAGTACTTC

d_gene: TRBD1
j_gene: TRBJ2-2
v_gene: TRBV28
abundance: .
CDR3aa: CASSPGDRDTGELFF
CDR3nt: TGTGCCAGCAGCCCGGGGGACAGGGACACCGGGGAGCTGTTTTTT

d_gene: TRBD1
j_gene: TRBJ2-1
v_gene: TRBV9
abundance: few
CDR3aa: CASSAQGGKSEQFF
CDR3nt: TGTGCCAGCAGCGCACAGGGGGGTAAGAGTGAGCAGTTCTTC

d_gene: .
j_gene: TRBJ1-2
v_gene: TRBV5-6
abundance: .
CDR3aa: CASSAYWALGDGYTF
CDR3nt: TGTGCCAGCAGCGCATACTGGGCTCTGGGAGATGGCTACACCTTC

d_gene: .
j_gene: TRBJ2-7
v_gene: TRBV5-1
abundance: few
CDR3aa: CASSPEIAGFHEQYF
CDR3nt: TGCGCCAGCAGCCCAGAGATCGCAGGGTTCCACGAGCAGTACTTC

d_gene: TRBD2
j_gene: TRBJ2-2
v_gene: TRBV3-1/TRBV3-2
abundance: .
CDR3aa: CASSQGLAGLTGELFF
CDR3nt: TGTGCCAGCAGCCAAGGACTAGCGGGACTCACCGGGGAGCTGTTTTTT

d_gene: TRBD1
j_gene: TRBJ1-1
v_gene: TRBV19
abundance: .
CDR3aa: CASRDRVAFF
CDR3nt: TGTGCCAGTAGGGACAGGGTCGCTTTCTTT

d_gene: .
j_gene: TRBJ2-5
v_gene: TRBV29-1
abundance: .
CDR3aa: CSVVRGETQYF
CDR3nt: TGCAGCGTTGTGCGGGGAGAGACCCAGTACTTC

d_gene: .
j_gene: TRBJ1-3
v_gene: TRBV28
abundance: .
CDR3aa: CASRRGWGGNTIYF
CDR3nt: TGTGCCAGCCGAAGGGGGTGGGGCGGAAACACCATATATTTT

d_gene: TRBD1
j_gene: TRBJ2-3
v_gene: TRBV4-1
abundance: few
CDR3aa: CASSRSPSGQGGYGTQYF
CDR3nt: TGCGCCAGCAGCCGCTCACCATCGGGACAGGGAGGGTATGGTACGCAGTATTTT

d_gene: TRBD2
j_gene: TRBJ2-3
v_gene: TRBV28
abundance: .
CDR3aa: CASSFRTSGSWGDTQYF
CDR3nt: TGTGCCAGCAGTTTCAGGACTAGCGGGAGTTGGGGAGATACGCAGTATTTT

d_gene: TRBD1
j_gene: TRBJ1-5
v_gene: TRBV6-6
abundance: .
CDR3aa: CASFDRGQQPQHF
CDR3nt: TGTGCCAGCTTCGATAGGGGGCAACAGCCCCAGCATTTT

d_gene: .
j_gene: TRBJ2-7
v_gene: TRBV3-1/TRBV3-2
abundance: .
CDR3aa: CASSQVRYEQYF
CDR3nt: TGTGCCAGCAGCCAAGTTCGGTACGAGCAGTACTTC

d_gene: .
j_gene: TRBJ1-6
v_gene: TRBV6-5
abundance: .
CDR3aa: CASSSQSGGSPLHF
CDR3nt: TGTGCCAGCAGTTCTCAGAGCGGGGGTTCACCCCTCCACTTT

d_gene: .
j_gene: TRBJ2-3
v_gene: TRBV9
abundance: .
CDR3aa: CASSVALTSDTQYF
CDR3nt: TGTGCCAGCAGCGTAGCTCTGACTTCAGATACGCAGTATTTT

d_gene: .
j_gene: TRBJ2-5
v_gene: TRBV5-6
abundance: .
CDR3aa: CASSGGGGSQETQYF
CDR3nt: TGTGCCAGCAGCGGAGGAGGAGGCAGCCAAGAGACCCAGTACTTC

d_gene: .
j_gene: TRBJ1-2
v_gene: TRBV28
abundance: .
CDR3aa: CASSLTGGNGYTF
CDR3nt: TGTGCCAGCAGTTTGACCGGAGGAAATGGCTACACCTTC